Many counts were recorded for the clone carrying this TCR beta chain. The data originate from a study of human T cells and chemical hapten exposure. TCRdb fed the RACE reads into MiXCR, producing one record per CDR3 protein. Counted here are 44,000 or so distinct CDR3 sequences, 3.7% occurring once; the ten biggest clones make up about 6%. Time point here: healthy volunteer bleed at 6 weeks. Unfractionated whole blood was the source from which total RNA was extracted. Between the trimmed V and J ends, which lost 9 bases and 5 bases, there was a span of 12 bases. This CDR3 comprises 12 residues. Germline loops: CDR1 SGHRS, CDR2 YFSETQ.

The sequencing sample was made of whole blood. The V gene is TRBV5-1, the J gene TRBJ2-1; weak D call: TRBD2 (5 bases). The TCR sequence derives from a human donor in good health. Some clones in this sample may be carry-over from other donors' samples. This chain's CDR3 is CATSERDNEQFF. CDR3 bases: TGCGCCACCTCGGAGAGGGACAATGAGCAGTTCTTC. The full variable domain, rest sourced from reference TRBV5-1 and TRBJ2-1, is KAGVTQTPRYLIKTRGQQVTLSCSPISGHRSVSWYQQTPGQGLQFLFEYFSETQRNKGNFPGRFSGRQFSNSRSEMNVSTLELGDSALYLCATSERDNEQFFGPGTRLTVL.